This TCR beta chain was captured by sequencing in a study of cytomegalovirus exposure and HLA in healthy donors. Both 60 Vbeta primers and 13 Jbeta primers went into the PCR. Profiling relied on immunoSEQ multiplex PCR, and the TCRdb table lists in-frame clones only, not all of them. The repertoire holds a few hundred thousand clones, 70% to 80% seen once, with 2.5% to 3% in the top ten. Sequencing input: PBMCs. The TCR originated in a woman aged 60-75 years in good health and CMV-seropositive.

The CDR3 sequence: CASSFTGGHYEQYF. Here the CDR3 DNA reads TGTGCCAGCAGCTTCACGGGGGGGCATTACGAGCAGTACTTC. The gene calls are TRBV7-2 and TRBJ2-7; 8 bases align to TRBD2. Trimming removed 3 bases from V and 4 bases from J; junction bases left unmatched: 5. CDR1 and CDR2 (germline): SGHTA, FQGNSA. The CDR3 spans 14 residues.